The 29 T cell receptor beta chains listed next were all sequenced from one sample in a study of post-analysis software for immune sequencing data. The study, taken as a whole, reports: In patients, TRBV5-6, TRBV5-1 and TRBV20-1 belonged to several TRBV segments found more frequently than in controls.

Unique molecular identifiers had been added to the TCR beta cDNA libraries. Each CDR3 protein gets one entry after TCRdb re-called the PCR reads with MiXCR. The repertoire has 820,000 or so distinct CDR3 sequences, 53% of them found once; the top ten carry about 4.5%. No antigen has been assigned to these receptors. The sample was blood. The receptors were gathered from a girl aged 5-17 years with multiple sclerosis.

The chain carries TRBV11-2 and TRBJ2-7; D perhaps matches TRBD2 (6 bases). Trimming took 0 bases from V and 1 from J, leaving 10 bases between them. The V gene's germline CDR1 is SGHAT and CDR2 FQNNGV. This CDR3 has 15 amino acids. CDR3 sequence (DNA): TGTGCCAGCAGCTTAGATTGGGCGGGGTCCTACGAGCAGTACTTC. This encodes CASSLDWAGSYEQYF.

The genes are TRBV20-1 and TRBJ2-5; TRBD2 matches 15 bases. This CDR3 spans 15 amino acids. Per germline, CDR1 DFQATT and CDR2 SNEGSKA (reference sequence). V was pared by 1 base and J by 4 bases, with 1 base of the junction left unmatched. CDR3 residues: CSARGTSGRGETQYF. CDR3 coding DNA: TGCAGTGCTAGAGGGACTAGCGGGAGGGGAGAGACCCAGTACTTC.

The chain has TRBV29-1 and TRBJ2-3; 9 nucleotides align to TRBD1. CDR1 is SQVTM and CDR2 is ANQGSEA in the germline V gene. V shed 6 bases and J 0 bases; nucleotides not matched to a gene: 4. CDR3 length equals 14 residues. CDR3 region: CSVAGTGSTDTQYF. For the CDR3, the DNA is TGCAGCGTAGCCGGGACAGGGAGCACAGATACGCAGTATTTT.

CDR3 residues: CASSLARWNTGELFF. The CDR3 DNA reads TGTGCCAGCAGCTTAGCGAGATGGAACACCGGGGAGCTGTTTTTT. The chain couples TRBV7-2 to TRBJ2-2, with D uncertain. The germline CDR1 and CDR2 sequences are SGHTA and FQGNSA. With 0 bases removed from V and 1 base from J, the gap between germline ends came to 6 bases. The CDR3 sequence is 15 residues long.

This clonotype was seen only a few times. This chain joins TRBV7-2 and TRBJ2-3, with 10 nucleotides matching TRBD2. V gave up 0 bases and J gave up 0 bases; unmatched junction bases: 3. CDR1 and CDR2 (germline): SGHTA, FQGNSA. The CDR3 has 17 amino acids. The CDR3 sequence: CASSLALAGASTDTQYF. The CDR3 DNA follows: TGTGCCAGCAGCTTAGCCCTAGCGGGGGCTAGCACAGATACGCAGTATTTT.

This sequence joins TRBV20-1 and TRBJ2-3, with 8 nucleotides matching TRBD2. V shed 5 bases, J shed 6 bases, and the junction held 10 bases outside the gene matches. Germline loops: CDR1 DFQATT, CDR2 SNEGSKA (reference sequence). This CDR3 region has 14 residues. The CDR3 sequence: CSAGRGAGRDTQYF. CDR3 DNA: TGCAGTGCTGGGCGGGGGGCAGGGAGGGATACGCAGTATTTT.

This clonotype was detected a few times. This chain uses TRBV29-1 with TRBJ1-2; D is unclear. CDR1 is SQVTM, CDR2 ANQGSEA, per germline. The CDR3 spans 14 residues. The ends were cut back, 0 bases at V and 8 bases at J, with 16 bases in the middle. CDR3 nucleotides: TGCAGCGTTGAAGATGCCCGGCACATGCCCGGCTACACCTTC. It translates to CSVEDARHMPGYTF.

The chain has TRBV15 and TRBJ2-7; no definite D call. The CDR3 has 15 residues. The V end was cut by 0 bases, the J end by 3 bases, with 12 bases between. Germline loops: CDR1 LNHNV, CDR2 YYDKDF (reference sequence). CDR3 sequence (DNA): TGTGCCACCAGCAGAGAGGACCCGGGCAGCTACGAGCAGTACTTC. Its translation is CATSREDPGSYEQYF.

J is TRBJ2-3 and V is TRBV6-1; D gene uncertain. Germline CDR1 and CDR2: MNHNS and SASEGT. This CDR3 has 12 residues. V lost 2 bases and J lost 6, with 6 bases in between. The DNA for the CDR3 is TGTGCCAGCAGTGAAACAGTGGATACGCAGTATTTT. Protein product: CASSETVDTQYF.

The J gene is TRBJ2-4, the V gene TRBV7-6; 7 nucleotides line up with TRBD2. Germline V lookup: CDR1 SGHVS, CDR2 FNYEAQ. The V gene end was trimmed by 3 bases and the J gene end by 3 bases; junction bases not matched to a gene: 23. The CDR3 covers 21 residues. The CDR3 nucleotides read TGTGCCAGCAGCTTCTCCTCGATTCTGGGGCGGGAAGGCGGGGGCAAAAACATTCAGTACTTC. It is translated as CASSFSSILGREGGGKNIQYF. Full variable domain (outside the CDR3, taken from reference TRBV7-6 and TRBJ2-4): GAGVSQSPRYKVTKRGQDVALRCDPISGHVSLYWYRQALGQGPEFLTYFNYEAQQDKSGLPNDRFSAERPEGSISTLTIQRTEQRDSAMYRCASSFSSILGREGGGKNIQYFGAGTRLSVL.

This sequence joins TRBV4-2 and TRBJ2-7; the D gene is possibly TRBD2 (6 bases). The CDR3 is 16 residues long. CDR1 is LGHNA, CDR2 YNFKEQ, per germline. V was trimmed by 0 bases and J by 2 bases, leaving 14 bases between them. CDR3 bases: TGTGCCAGCAGCCAAGATTTAGGAGGGTTACCCTACGAGCAGTACTTC. This sequence encodes CASSQDLGGLPYEQYF.

The chain joins TRBV21-1 to TRBJ2-3; the table assigns TRBD2, which was not confirmed against the DNA. TRBV21-1 is designated a pseudogene. The CDR3 spans 15 residues. CDR3 region: CASSMTSGSSDTQYF. Here the CDR3 DNA reads TGTGCCAGCAGCATGACTAGCGGGAGTTCAGATACGCAGTATTTT.

About this clonotype itself: At one end, the junction sequence differs from germline, possibly due to a read error. The chain joins TRBV7-3 to TRBJ2-5; 7 bases line up with TRBD2. The J call is in doubt because the DNA end fits TRBJ2-7 better. Germline values: CDR1 SGHTA, CDR2 FQGTGA. The CDR3 runs to 15 residues. The CDR3 bases are TGTGCCAGCAGCTTAGGGCGGGAGCGATCCTCCGAGCAGTACTTC. Its protein is CASSLGRERSSEQYF.

This clonotype was picked up a small number of times. V gene TRBV7-9 combines with J gene TRBJ1-2; 11 bases map to TRBD1. Germline V gene data show CDR1 as SEHNR and CDR2 as FQNEAQ (reference sequence). Trimming removed 4 bases from V and 4 bases from J; junction bases left unmatched: 5. The CDR3 covers 15 residues. CDR3 sequence (DNA): TGTGCCAGCAGCTATGGACAGGGGGCCCCCTATGGCTACACCTTC. Its protein product is CASSYGQGAPYGYTF. Filled out from reference TRBV7-9 and TRBJ1-2, the complete variable domain reads DTGVSQNPRHKITKRGQNVTFRCDPISEHNRLYWYRQTLGQGPEFLTYFQNEAQLEKSRLLSDRFSAERPKGSFSTLEIQRTEQGDSAMYLCASSYGQGAPYGYTFGSGTRLTVV.

This clonotype came up a few times. V usage is TRBV29-1 and J usage is TRBJ2-7; maybe TRBD2 (5 bases). This CDR3 is 13 amino acids long. The germline V gene encodes CDR1 SQVTM and CDR2 ANQGSEA. The V gene lost 7 bases and the J gene lost 2 bases, with 15 bases spanning the gap. CDR3 in amino acids: CSAAEGFTYEQYF. The DNA of the CDR3 is TGCAGCGCCGCAGAGGGATTCACCTACGAGCAGTACTTC.

The chain combines TRBV20-1 with TRBJ2-3; perhaps TRBD2 as D (6 bases). This CDR3 is 14 amino acids long. The germline gives CDR1 DFQATT, CDR2 SNEGSKA (reference sequence). Deletions cut 1 base from V and 1 base from J, with 9 bases between. CDR3 nucleotide sequence: TGCAGTGCTAGAGTGGCGGGGCGCACAGATACGCAGTATTTT. It encodes CSARVAGRTDTQYF.

This chain uses TRBV20-1 with TRBJ2-5, with a weak D call TRBD2 (5 bases). Germline V gives CDR1 DFQATT, CDR2 SNEGSKA (reference sequence). There are 13 residues in the CDR3. Trimming cost V 3 bases and J 0 bases, with 8 bases left between them. The CDR3 DNA is TGCAGTGCTAGTACGGGGAACCAAGAGACCCAGTACTTC. It translates to CSASTGNQETQYF.

V usage is TRBV11-1 and J usage is TRBJ2-1; 7 bases match TRBD2. V lost 5 bases and J lost 1; bases outside the gene matches: 5. Germline values: CDR1 SGHAT, CDR2 FQDESV (reference sequence). CDR3 length: 15 residues. DNA for the CDR3: TGTGCCAGCAGCCGGAGCGGGGATTCCTACAATGAGCAGTTCTTC. Its translation: CASSRSGDSYNEQFF.

CDR3 protein: CSAGGTPGGQPQHF. Written as DNA, the CDR3 is TGCAGCGCCGGAGGGACCCCGGGAGGTCAGCCCCAGCATTTT. The genes are TRBV20-1 and TRBJ1-5; tentative D call: TRBD1 (5 bases). The CDR3 runs to 14 residues. In germline, CDR1 is DFQATT, CDR2 SNEGSKA (reference sequence).

The rearrangement links TRBV6-5 to TRBJ2-1, with 14 bases fitting TRBD2. This CDR3 comprises 16 residues. Unmatched junction bases numbered 9, after V lost 6 bases and J lost 8 bases. Germline CDR1 is MNHEY and CDR2 is SVGAGI. DNA of the CDR3: TGTGCCAGCAGGCGTGGACTAGCGGGAGGTCGGGATGAGCAGTTCTTC. Its protein is CASRRGLAGGRDEQFF.

This clonotype was seen more than once but under ten times. The rearrangement joins TRBV20-1 to TRBJ2-1; D is ambiguous. Trimming removed 5 bases from V and 4 bases from J, with 24 bases in between. Germline loops: CDR1 DFQATT, CDR2 SNEGSKA (reference sequence). CDR3 length equals 17 residues. The DNA of the CDR3 is TGCAGTGCTGTCCCGGCGACTGCCTCACTTCAATACAATGAGCAGTTCTTC. Its protein is CSAVPATASLQYNEQFF.

J is TRBJ2-7 and V is TRBV7-9; D is possibly TRBD2 (6 bases). Germline lookup yields CDR1 SEHNR and CDR2 FQNEAQ (reference sequence). This CDR3 region has 14 residues. V lost 5 bases to trimming and J lost 9 bases, with 20 bases between them. This CDR3 reads CASSPGTYEDGQYF. The CDR3 nucleotides are TGTGCCAGCAGCCCGGGGACTTATGAGGACGGGCAGTACTTC.

The chain joins TRBV7-2 to TRBJ1-6; weak D call: TRBD1 (6 bases). This CDR3 spans 14 amino acids. Germline CDR1 reads SGHTA; CDR2 reads FQGNSA. V was pared by 5 bases and J by 4 bases, with 9 bases between. CDR3 residues: CASSVDRYNSPLHF. CDR3 DNA sequence: TGTGCCAGCAGCGTCGACAGGTATAATTCACCCCTCCACTTT.

The V and J genes are TRBV5-1 and TRBJ2-3, with TRBD2 matching over 9 bases. This CDR3 spans 16 amino acids. J was trimmed by 6 bases and V by 2 bases; bases with no gene match: 10. The germline gives CDR1 SGHRS, CDR2 YFSETQ. This CDR3 is CASSFLSSGVADTQYF. DNA for the CDR3: TGCGCCAGCAGCTTCCTTTCTAGCGGGGTAGCGGATACGCAGTATTTT.

The V gene is TRBV12-3 or TRBV12-4, the J gene TRBJ2-3, with TRBD2 identical over 13 bases. CDR3 length equals 16 residues. V lost 5 bases, J lost 3 bases, and 5 bases stayed unmatched. The CDR3 region has the DNA TGTGCCAGCAGTCATACTAGCGGGAGGGCTACAGATACGCAGTATTTT. Its protein product is CASSHTSGRATDTQYF.

The V call is TRBV15, the J call TRBJ2-5, with 10 bases lining up with TRBD2. TRBJ2-7 explains the end of the DNA better; the J call may be wrong. This CDR3 is 15 amino acids long. Germline V gene data show CDR1 as LNHNV and CDR2 as YYDKDF (reference sequence). The CDR3, as DNA: TGTGCCACCAGCACCCACGGGACTAGCGACGACGAGCAGTACTTC. This translates into CATSTHGTSDDEQYF.

In this sample, this clonotype turned up a few times. The chain uses TRBV5-1 and TRBJ2-7, with D possibly TRBD1 on 6 matching bases. Germline V gene lookup returns CDR1 SGHRS and CDR2 YFSETQ. V was clipped by 0 bases and J by 3 bases, with 10 bases between them. The length of the CDR3 is 14 residues. This CDR3 reads CASSLAQGFYEQYF. In DNA form, the CDR3 reads TGCGCCAGCAGCTTGGCACAGGGATTCTACGAGCAGTACTTC.

The V and J genes are TRBV7-2 and TRBJ1-5; 7 bases line up with TRBD1. V shed 5 bases, J shed 4 bases, and the junction held 11 bases outside the gene matches. The CDR3 runs 16 residues. Germline V gene lookup returns CDR1 SGHTA and CDR2 FQGNSA. CDR3 coding DNA: TGTGCCAGCAGCCCCACAGGGGCCCCCTCAAATCAGCCCCAGCATTTT. Protein sequence: CASSPTGAPSNQPQHF.

This clonotype was seen once. The chain carries TRBV9 and TRBJ1-5; no clear D. The V and J ends lost 4 bases and 6 bases respectively, with 14 bases between them. This CDR3 has 14 amino acids. Germline values: CDR1 SGDLS, CDR2 YYNGEE. CDR3: CASSLAGFRQPQHF. The CDR3 coding sequence is TGTGCCAGCAGCCTCGCGGGGTTTCGTCAGCCCCAGCATTTT.